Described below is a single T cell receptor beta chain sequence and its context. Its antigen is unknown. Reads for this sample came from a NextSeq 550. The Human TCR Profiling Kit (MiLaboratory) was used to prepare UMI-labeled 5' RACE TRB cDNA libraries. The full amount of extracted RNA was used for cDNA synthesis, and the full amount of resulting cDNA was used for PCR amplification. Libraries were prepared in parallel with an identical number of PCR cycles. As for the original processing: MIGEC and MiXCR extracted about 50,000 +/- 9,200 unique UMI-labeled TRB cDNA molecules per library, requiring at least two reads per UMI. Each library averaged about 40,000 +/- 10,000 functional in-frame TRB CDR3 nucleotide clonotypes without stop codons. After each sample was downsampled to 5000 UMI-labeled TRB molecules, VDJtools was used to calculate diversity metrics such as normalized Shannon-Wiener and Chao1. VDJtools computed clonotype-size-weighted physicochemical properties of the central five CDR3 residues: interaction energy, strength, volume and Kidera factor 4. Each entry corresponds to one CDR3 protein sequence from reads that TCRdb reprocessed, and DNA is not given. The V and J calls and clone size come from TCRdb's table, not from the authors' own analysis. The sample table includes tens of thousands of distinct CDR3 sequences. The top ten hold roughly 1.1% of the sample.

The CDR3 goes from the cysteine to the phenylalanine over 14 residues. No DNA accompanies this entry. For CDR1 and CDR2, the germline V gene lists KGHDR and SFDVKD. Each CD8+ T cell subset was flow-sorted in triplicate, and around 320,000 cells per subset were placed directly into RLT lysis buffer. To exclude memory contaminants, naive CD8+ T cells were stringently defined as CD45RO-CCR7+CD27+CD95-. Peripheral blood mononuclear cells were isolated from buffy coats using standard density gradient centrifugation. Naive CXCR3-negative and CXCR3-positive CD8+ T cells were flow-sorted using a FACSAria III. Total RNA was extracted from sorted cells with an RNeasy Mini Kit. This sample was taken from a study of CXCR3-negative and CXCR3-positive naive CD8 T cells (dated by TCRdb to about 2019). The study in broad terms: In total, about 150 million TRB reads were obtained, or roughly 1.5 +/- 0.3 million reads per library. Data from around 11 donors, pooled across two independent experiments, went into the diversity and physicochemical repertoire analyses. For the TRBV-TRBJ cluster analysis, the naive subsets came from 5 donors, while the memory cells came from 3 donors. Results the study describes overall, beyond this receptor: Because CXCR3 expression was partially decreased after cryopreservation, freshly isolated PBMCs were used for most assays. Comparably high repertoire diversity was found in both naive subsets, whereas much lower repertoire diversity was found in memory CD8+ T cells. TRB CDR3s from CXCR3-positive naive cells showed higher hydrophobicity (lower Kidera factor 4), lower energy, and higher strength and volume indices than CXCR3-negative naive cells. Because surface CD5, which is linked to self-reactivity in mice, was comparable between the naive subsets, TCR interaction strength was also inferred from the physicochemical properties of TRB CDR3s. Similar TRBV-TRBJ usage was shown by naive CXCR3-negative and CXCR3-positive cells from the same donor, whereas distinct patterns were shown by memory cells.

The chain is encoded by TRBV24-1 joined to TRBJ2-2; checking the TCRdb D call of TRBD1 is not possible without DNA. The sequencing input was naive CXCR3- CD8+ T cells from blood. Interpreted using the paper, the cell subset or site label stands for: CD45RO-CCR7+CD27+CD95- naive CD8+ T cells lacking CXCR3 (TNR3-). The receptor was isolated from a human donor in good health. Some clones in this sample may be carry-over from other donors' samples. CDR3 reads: CASTGDANTGELFF.